This record covers a single T cell receptor (beta chain). This sample is drawn from a study of sequential checkpoint blockade in melanoma. Described treatment: randomized to nivolumab then ipilimumab (arm A) or the reverse (arm B). No patient had prior DNA-damaging chemotherapy. The germline gives CDR1 WSHSY, CDR2 SAAADI. CDR3 length: 13 amino acids. Trimming pared 0 bases from V and 4 bases from J, leaving 6 bases between. TCRdb keeps only in-frame clones here, not all; method: immunoSEQ multiplex PCR. The sample yields tens of thousands of clones, 70% to 90% seen once. This rearrangement joins TRBV10-2 to TRBJ1-2; D is undetermined. Specimen: CD8+ T cells sorted from blood (inferred from file names), collected from a patient given nivolumab and ipilimumab in sequence. The TCR originated in a human donor with melanoma. CDR3 coding DNA: TGCGCCAGCAGTGAGTCGAGAAGCTATGGCTACACCTTC. Protein sequence: CASSESRSYGYTF.